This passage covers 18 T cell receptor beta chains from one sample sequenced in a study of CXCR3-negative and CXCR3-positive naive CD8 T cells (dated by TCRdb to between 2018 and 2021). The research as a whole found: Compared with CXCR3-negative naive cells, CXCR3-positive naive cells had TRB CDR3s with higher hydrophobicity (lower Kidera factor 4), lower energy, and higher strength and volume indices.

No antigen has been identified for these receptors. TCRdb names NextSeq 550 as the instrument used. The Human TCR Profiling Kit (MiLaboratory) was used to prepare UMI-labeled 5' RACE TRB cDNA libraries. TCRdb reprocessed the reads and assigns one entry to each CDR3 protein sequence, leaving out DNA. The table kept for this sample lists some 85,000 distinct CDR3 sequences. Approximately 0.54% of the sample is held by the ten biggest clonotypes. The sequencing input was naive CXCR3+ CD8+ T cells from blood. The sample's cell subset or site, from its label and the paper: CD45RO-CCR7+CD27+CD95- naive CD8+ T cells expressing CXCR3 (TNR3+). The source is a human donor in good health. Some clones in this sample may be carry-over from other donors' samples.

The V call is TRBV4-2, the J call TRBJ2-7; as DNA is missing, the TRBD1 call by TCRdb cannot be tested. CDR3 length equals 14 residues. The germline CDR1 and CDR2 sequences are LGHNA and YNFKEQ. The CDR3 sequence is CASSTTGAPYEQYF.

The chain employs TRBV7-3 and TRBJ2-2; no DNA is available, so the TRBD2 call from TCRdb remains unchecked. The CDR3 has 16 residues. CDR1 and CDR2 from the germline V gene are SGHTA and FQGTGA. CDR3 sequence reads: CASSWTSGINTGELFF.

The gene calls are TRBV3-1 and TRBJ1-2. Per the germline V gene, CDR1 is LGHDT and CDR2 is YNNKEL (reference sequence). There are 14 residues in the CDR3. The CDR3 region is CASSQASDYYGYTF.

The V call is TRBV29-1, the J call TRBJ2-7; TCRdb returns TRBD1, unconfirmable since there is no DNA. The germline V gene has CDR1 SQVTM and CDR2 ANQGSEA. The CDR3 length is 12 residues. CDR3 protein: CSAPGPTGEQYF.

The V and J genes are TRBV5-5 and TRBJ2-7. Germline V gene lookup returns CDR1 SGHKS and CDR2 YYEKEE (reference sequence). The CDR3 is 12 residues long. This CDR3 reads CASSLLEYEQYF.

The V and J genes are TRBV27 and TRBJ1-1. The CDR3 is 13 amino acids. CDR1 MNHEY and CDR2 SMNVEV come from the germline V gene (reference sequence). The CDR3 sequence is CASSLMQNTEAFF.

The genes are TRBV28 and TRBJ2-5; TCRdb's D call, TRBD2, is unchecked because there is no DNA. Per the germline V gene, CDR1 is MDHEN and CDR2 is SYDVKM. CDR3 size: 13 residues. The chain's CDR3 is CASSLGTQETQYF.

CDR3 loop: CASSLGVLPSYEQYF. V is TRBV13 and J is TRBJ2-7; the TCRdb call, TRBD2, lacks DNA for checking. The V gene's germline CDR1 is PRHDT and CDR2 FYEKMQ (reference sequence). This CDR3 region has 15 residues.

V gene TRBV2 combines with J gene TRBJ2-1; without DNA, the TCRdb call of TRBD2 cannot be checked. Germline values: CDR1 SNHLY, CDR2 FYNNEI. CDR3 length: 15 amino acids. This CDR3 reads CASSEGLAGGNEQFF. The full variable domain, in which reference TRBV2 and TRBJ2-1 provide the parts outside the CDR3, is EPEVTQTPSHQVTQMGQEVILRCVPISNHLYFYWYRQILGQKVEFLVSFYNNEISEKSEIFDDQFSVERPDGSNFTLKIRSTKLEDSAMYFCASSEGLAGGNEQFFGPGTRLTVL.

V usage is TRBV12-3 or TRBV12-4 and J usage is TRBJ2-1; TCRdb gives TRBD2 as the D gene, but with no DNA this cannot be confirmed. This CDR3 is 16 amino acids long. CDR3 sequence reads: CASVNSPGLASNEQFF.

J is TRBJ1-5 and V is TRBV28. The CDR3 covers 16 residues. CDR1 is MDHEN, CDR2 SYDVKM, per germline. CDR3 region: CASSFSQGVSNQPQHF. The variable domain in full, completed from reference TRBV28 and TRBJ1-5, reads DVKVTQSSRYLVKRTGEKVFLECVQDMDHENMFWYRQDPGLGLRLIYFSYDVKMKEKGDIPEGYSVSREKKERFSLILESASTNQTSMYLCASSFSQGVSNQPQHFGDGTRLSIL.

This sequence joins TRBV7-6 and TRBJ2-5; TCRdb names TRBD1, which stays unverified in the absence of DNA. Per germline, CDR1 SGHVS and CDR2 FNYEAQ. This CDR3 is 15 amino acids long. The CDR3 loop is CASSPDGASRKTQYF.

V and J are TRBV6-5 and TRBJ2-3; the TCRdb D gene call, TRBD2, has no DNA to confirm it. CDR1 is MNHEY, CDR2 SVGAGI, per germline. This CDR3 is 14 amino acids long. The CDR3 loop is CASSEGSGSGVQYF.

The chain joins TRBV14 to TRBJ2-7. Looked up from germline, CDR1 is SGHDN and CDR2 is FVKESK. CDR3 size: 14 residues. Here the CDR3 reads CASSHRRAAYEQYF.

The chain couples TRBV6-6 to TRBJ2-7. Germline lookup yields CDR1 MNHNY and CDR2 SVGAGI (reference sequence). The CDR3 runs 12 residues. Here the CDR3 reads CASGMSSYEQYF.

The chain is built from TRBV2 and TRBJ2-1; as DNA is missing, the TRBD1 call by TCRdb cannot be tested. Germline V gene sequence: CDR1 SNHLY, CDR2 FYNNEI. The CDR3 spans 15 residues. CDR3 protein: CASSPKGVTYNEQFF. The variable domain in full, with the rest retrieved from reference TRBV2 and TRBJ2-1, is EPEVTQTPSHQVTQMGQEVILRCVPISNHLYFYWYRQILGQKVEFLVSFYNNEISEKSEIFDDQFSVERPDGSNFTLKIRSTKLEDSAMYFCASSPKGVTYNEQFFGPGTRLTVL.

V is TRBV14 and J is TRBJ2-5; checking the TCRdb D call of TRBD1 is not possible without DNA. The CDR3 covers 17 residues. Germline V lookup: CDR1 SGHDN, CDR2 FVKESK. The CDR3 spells CASSPRTGKHPWETQYF. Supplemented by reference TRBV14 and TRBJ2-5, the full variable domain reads EAGVTQFPSHSVIEKGQTVTLRCDPISGHDNLYWYRRVMGKEIKFLLHFVKESKQDESGMPNNRFLAERTGGTYSTLKVQPAELEDSGVYFCASSPRTGKHPWETQYFGPGTRLLVL.

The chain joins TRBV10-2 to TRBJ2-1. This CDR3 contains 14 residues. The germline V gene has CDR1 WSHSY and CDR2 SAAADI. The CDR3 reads CASSDRRGNNEQFF.